The 14 T cell receptor beta chains below all came from one sample that was sequenced in a study of CD8 T cells in ankylosing spondylitis. TCRdb reprocessed the 5' RACE reads with MiXCR, giving one entry per CDR3 protein. The sample contains about 160,000 distinct CDR3 sequences, around 8.9% of which appear only once. Material: blood, either unsorted or a sorted T cell fraction (not recorded which). The receptors shown here come from a female donor with ankylosing spondylitis or in good health (not recorded which).

The chain couples TRBV7-9 to TRBJ2-5, with D hard to call. Between the trimmed V and J ends, which lost 2 bases and 4 bases, there was a span of 8 bases. The length of the CDR3 is 13 residues. Looked up from germline, CDR1 is SEHNR and CDR2 is FQNEAQ (reference sequence). CDR3 in amino acids: CASSLFWGETQYF. The CDR3 coding sequence is TGTGCCAGCAGCTTATTTTGGGGAGAGACCCAGTACTTC.

V and J are TRBV5-1 and TRBJ2-7; 12 bases align to TRBD2. The CDR3 is 15 amino acids. V gave up 4 bases and J gave up 3 bases; unmatched junction bases: 5. Germline V gene data show CDR1 as SGHRS and CDR2 as YFSETQ. The CDR3 DNA reads TGCGCCAGCAGCCCGGGGGGACTAGCGGGCTACGAGCAGTACTTC. Encoded protein: CASSPGGLAGYEQYF.

The chain links TRBV20-1 to TRBJ2-3; a possible D gene is TRBD2 (5 bases). V was clipped by 3 bases and J by 6 bases, with 16 bases between them. CDR1 DFQATT and CDR2 SNEGSKA come from the germline V gene (reference sequence). CDR3 length: 14 amino acids. The CDR3 sequence: CSARTSGVADTQYF. CDR3 coding DNA: TGCAGTGCTAGGACTTCCGGGGTGGCGGATACGCAGTATTTT.

This clonotype was detected ten times or more. The CDR3 sequence: CASSPIDQETQYF. Here the CDR3 DNA reads TGTGCCAGCAGCCCCATTGACCAAGAGACCCAGTACTTC. The V call is TRBV7-9, the J call TRBJ2-5; D not resolved. This CDR3 contains 13 residues. The germline gives CDR1 SEHNR, CDR2 FQNEAQ (reference sequence). Trimming took off 5 bases at V and 0 bases at J, with 7 bases between the two ends.

As to this clonotype: At one of its ends the junction is not consistent with the germline gene, which may arise from a read error. The V and J genes are TRBV7-8 and TRBJ2-1, with 9 bases identical to TRBD1. There are 14 residues in the CDR3. The germline CDR1 and CDR2 sequences are SGHVS and FQNEAQ. The CDR3 coding sequence is TGTGCTAGCAGCATGTCGACAGGGGGCAATGAGCAGTTCTTC. It translates to CASSMSTGGNEQFF.

As concerns this clonotype: A much larger clone lies a single base off, so this may be a read error. The chain has TRBV6-2 or TRBV6-3 and TRBJ2-1; D gene unclear. The CDR3 totals 14 residues. V lost 11 bases to trimming and J lost 0 bases, with 14 bases between them. CDR1 is MNHEY and CDR2 is SVGEGT in the germline V gene. The CDR3 nucleotides are TGTGCCGGCAACCATGACCTCTCCTACAATGAGCAGTTCTTC. Translated: CAGNHDLSYNEQFF.

This clonotype occurred a few times. The chain employs TRBV19 and TRBJ2-1; the D is unclear. Germline V lookup: CDR1 LNHDA, CDR2 SQIVND (reference sequence). CDR3 size: 11 residues. Trimming removed 4 bases from V and 4 bases from J, with 2 bases in between. The CDR3 DNA is TGTGCCAGTAGTAGGTACAATGAGCAGTTCTTC. Residues: CASSRYNEQFF.

In this sample, this clonotype is large. The V and J genes are TRBV29-1 and TRBJ1-3; D is perhaps TRBD1 (6 bases). Germline values: CDR1 SQVTM, CDR2 ANQGSEA. V lost 7 bases and J 4 bases, leaving 17 bases between the germline ends. The CDR3 sequence is 14 residues long. CDR3 protein: CSARGGQFGNTIYF. In DNA form, the CDR3 reads TGCAGCGCCCGGGGGGGGCAATTCGGAAACACCATATATTTT.

The CDR3 sequence is CSVEAGTSGTEQFF. CDR3 DNA sequence: TGCAGCGTTGAGGCCGGGACTAGCGGGACTGAGCAGTTCTTC. The chain couples TRBV29-1 to TRBJ2-1; TRBD2 aligns across 13 bases. V lost 3 bases to trimming and J lost 9 bases; unmatched junction nucleotides: 5. The CDR3 length is 14 residues. Germline CDR1 SQVTM, CDR2 ANQGSEA.

This clonotype was seen many times. V gene TRBV7-6 combines with J gene TRBJ2-2, with D uncertain. Germline CDR1 and CDR2: SGHVS and FNYEAQ. The V end lost 5 bases, the J end lost 9 bases, and 13 bases lay between the germline ends. The CDR3 consists of 13 residues. Written as DNA, the CDR3 is TGTGCCAGCAGCCCCCGTATCCCCCGGGAGCTGTTTTTT. Encoded protein: CASSPRIPRELFF.

This rearrangement joins TRBV7-9 to TRBJ2-2; D is perhaps TRBD1 (6 bases). V was trimmed by 5 bases and J by 5 bases, leaving 6 bases between them. The CDR3 length is 12 residues. Germline lookup yields CDR1 SEHNR and CDR2 FQNEAQ (reference sequence). In DNA, the CDR3 is TGTGCCAGCAGCGGACAGACCGGGGAGCTGTTTTTT. It translates to CASSGQTGELFF.

The J gene is TRBJ1-1, the V gene TRBV18; D is ambiguous. This CDR3 contains 12 residues. Germline V gene sequence: CDR1 KGHSH, CDR2 LQKENI. V shed 3 bases and J shed 4 bases, with 6 bases lying between them. The CDR3 loop is CASSPETTEAFF. DNA for the CDR3: TGTGCCAGCTCACCTGAGACCACTGAAGCTTTCTTT. The complete variable domain, with remaining parts taken from reference TRBV18 and TRBJ1-1, reads NAGVMQNPRHLVRRRGQEARLRCSPMKGHSHVYWYRQLPEEGLKFMVYLQKENIIDESGMPKERFSAEFPKEGPSILRIQQVVRGDSAAYFCASSPETTEAFFGQGTRLTVV.

This clonotype showed up many times. This chain joins TRBV2 and TRBJ2-1; no firm D call. The CDR3 has 13 residues. Trimming removed 7 bases from V and 0 bases from J, with 7 bases in between. From germline, CDR1 is SNHLY and CDR2 FYNNEI. The CDR3 bases are TGTGCCAGCACTCCAAGCTCCTACAATGAGCAGTTCTTC. Translation: CASTPSSYNEQFF.

This chain connects TRBV4-2 to TRBJ2-3; the match to TRBD2 covers 9 bases. The germline V gene encodes CDR1 LGHNA and CDR2 YNFKEQ. This CDR3 contains 16 residues. With V trimmed by 5 bases and J by 5 bases, 11 bases remained unmatched. DNA for the CDR3: TGTGCCAGCAGCTATAGCGGGAGCGGGTCGGGAGATACGCAGTATTTT. Protein: CASSYSGSGSGDTQYF.